Following are 27 T cell receptor beta chains from one sample sequenced in a study of CD8 T cells in Susac syndrome. About 0.5 to 1 ug RNA was reverse transcribed with random hexamers. One entry per CDR3 protein, called by TCRdb with MiXCR from the immunoSEQ multiplex PCR reads. The sample has about 140,000 distinct CDR3 sequences, around 95% seen once. The sequenced sample consisted of CD4+ T cells from PBMCs. The source of these receptors is a human donor with multiple sclerosis.

This clonotype was counted a single time. The chain combines TRBV27 with TRBJ2-7; D unclear. Trimming removed 6 bases at V and 9 bases at J, with 15 bases between. CDR1 is MNHEY and CDR2 is SMNVEV in the germline V gene (reference sequence). The CDR3 loop spans 12 amino acids. CDR3 nucleotides: TGTGCCAGCAGCCTCCCCGACCCGCGGCAGTACTTC. Translation gives CASSLPDPRQYF.

The chain recombines TRBV9 with TRBJ1-1; tentatively, D is TRBD1 (5 bases). CDR1 SGDLS and CDR2 YYNGEE come from the germline V gene. Trimming shortened V by 0 bases and J by 4 bases, and 13 bases separated the two germline ends. The CDR3 covers 15 residues. CDR3 DNA sequence: TGTGCCAGCAGCGTAGCAGGTGGGGCCGGCACTGAAGCTTTCTTT. It yields the protein CASSVAGGAGTEAFF.

In its sample, this clonotype was seen once. CDR3 DNA sequence: TGTGCCAGCAGCTCCAGCTCGGGGGTCTATGGCTACACCTTC. This gives the protein CASSSSSGVYGYTF. The rearrangement links TRBV7-3 to TRBJ1-2, with a possible D match to TRBD1 (5 bases). This CDR3 is built from 14 residues. Germline V gene data show CDR1 as SGHTA and CDR2 as FQGTGA. V was shortened by 4 bases and J by 4 bases, with 13 bases between the two germline ends.

V gene TRBV30 combines with J gene TRBJ2-7; 9 bases agree with TRBD1. Germline values: CDR1 GTSNPN, CDR2 SVGIG (reference sequence). V shed 3 bases, J shed 4 bases, and the junction held 7 bases outside the gene matches. CDR3 length equals 14 residues. The CDR3 here is CAWRNPGTGYEQYF. DNA for the CDR3: TGTGCCTGGAGAAACCCCGGGACAGGGTACGAGCAGTACTTC.

V usage is TRBV29-1 and J usage is TRBJ2-7; 7 nucleotides match TRBD1. Germline V gene data show CDR1 as SQVTM and CDR2 as ANQGSEA. Trimming took 7 bases from V and 1 from J; bases not matched to a gene: 1. The CDR3 contains 11 residues. The CDR3 region is CSAGQSYEQYF. CDR3 in DNA: TGCAGCGCGGGACAGTCCTACGAGCAGTACTTC.

The chain recombines TRBV6-5 with TRBJ1-2; 7 positions agree with TRBD1. V lost 7 bases to trimming and J lost 1 base; unmatched junction nucleotides: 9. The germline V gene has CDR1 MNHEY and CDR2 SVGAGI. The CDR3 runs 15 residues. The CDR3 here is CASNSQGIGNYGYTF. The CDR3 nucleotides read TGTGCCAGCAATTCACAGGGGATCGGTAACTATGGCTACACCTTC.

The rearrangement joins TRBV20-1 to TRBJ1-1; TRBD1 is a possible D gene (6 bases). CDR3 size: 16 residues. With 3 bases removed from V and 3 bases from J, the gap between germline ends came to 20 bases. Germline CDR1 DFQATT, CDR2 SNEGSKA (reference sequence). The CDR3 reads CSASPLTGLGDTEAFF. In DNA form, the CDR3 reads TGCAGTGCTAGTCCCCTCACAGGGTTAGGGGACACTGAAGCTTTCTTT.

DNA of the CDR3: TGTGCCATCAGGCCGGGACAGTCCCTATCCTACGAGCAGTACTTC. Translating it yields CAIRPGQSLSYEQYF. V is TRBV10-3 and J is TRBJ2-7; 7 bases map to TRBD1. Germline loops: CDR1 ENHRY, CDR2 SYGVKD. V dropped 6 bases and J dropped 1; count of bases not matched to a gene: 9. This CDR3 spans 15 amino acids.

V gene TRBV20-1 combines with J gene TRBJ1-6, with D perhaps TRBD1 (6 bases). The CDR3 has 16 residues. V lost 1 base and J lost 5, with 15 bases in between. Germline-derived CDR1 and CDR2 are DFQATT and SNEGSKA (reference sequence). CDR3 protein: CSARVSYRVDNSPLHF. Written as DNA, the CDR3 is TGCAGTGCTAGAGTTTCCTACAGGGTGGATAATTCACCCCTCCACTTT.

This clonotype was detected only once. The V call is TRBV29-1, the J call TRBJ1-1, with 7 bases matching TRBD1. The CDR3 totals 13 residues. Germline-derived CDR1 and CDR2 are SQVTM and ANQGSEA. The V gene end was trimmed by 4 bases and the J gene end by 3 bases; junction bases not matched to a gene: 5. Written as DNA, the CDR3 is TGCAGCGTTGTTTCCACAGGGGACACTGAAGCTTTCTTT. The encoded protein is CSVVSTGDTEAFF.

The chain recombines TRBV4-2 with TRBJ2-3; possible D gene TRBD1, 5 bases. Deletions cut 0 bases from V and 1 base from J, with 14 bases between. This CDR3 is built from 17 residues. Per germline, CDR1 LGHNA and CDR2 YNFKEQ. CDR3 amino acids: CASSQDILWGRTDTQYF. The DNA of the CDR3 is TGTGCCAGCAGCCAAGATATTCTGTGGGGCCGCACAGATACGCAGTATTTT.

This chain uses TRBV12-3 or TRBV12-4 with TRBJ2-7; the match to TRBD2 covers 10 bases. V lost 6 bases to trimming and J lost 6 bases; unmatched junction nucleotides: 8. The CDR3 runs to 14 residues. This chain's CDR3 is CASSPSGRAGEQYF. CDR3 sequence (DNA): TGTGCCAGCAGCCCGAGCGGGAGGGCCGGCGAGCAGTACTTC.

The chain joins TRBV9 to TRBJ2-1; D might be TRBD2 (5 bases). The V and J ends lost 0 bases and 0 bases respectively, with 13 bases between them. Germline loops: CDR1 SGDLS, CDR2 YYNGEE. The CDR3 totals 17 residues. The CDR3 DNA follows: TGTGCCAGCAGCGTAGGAGGCGGGTGGAGCTCCTACAATGAGCAGTTCTTC. This codes for CASSVGGGWSSYNEQFF.

The chain uses TRBV20-1 and TRBJ2-1; TRBD1 aligns across 7 bases. This CDR3 region has 14 residues. V dropped 6 bases and J dropped 0; count of bases not matched to a gene: 5. Germline V gene data show CDR1 as DFQATT and CDR2 as SNEGSKA (reference sequence). The CDR3 bases are TGCAGTGCCCAGACAGGGATCTCCTACAATGAGCAGTTCTTC. Its translation: CSAQTGISYNEQFF.

The gene calls are TRBV30 and TRBJ1-1; a weak D match, TRBD1 (5 bases). V gave up 4 bases and J gave up 11 bases, with 11 bases separating them. Germline V gene lookup returns CDR1 GTSNPN and CDR2 SVGIG (reference sequence). CDR3 length: 10 residues. The CDR3 is CAWTRGSAFF. The CDR3 coding sequence is TGTGCCTGGACTAGGGGATCGGCTTTCTTT.

The chain carries TRBV29-1 and TRBJ2-2; D is unresolved. CDR3 length: 12 residues. Looked up from germline, CDR1 is SQVTM and CDR2 is ANQGSEA. V lost 6 bases, J lost 5 bases, and 10 bases lay in between. CDR3 in DNA: TGCAGCGTCGGGTGGTCGACCGGGGAGCTGTTTTTT. Protein sequence: CSVGWSTGELFF.

The chain uses TRBV7-9 and TRBJ1-1, with 9 bases identical to TRBD1. After removal of 5 bases from V and 4 bases from J, the junction contained 5 bases not matched to a gene. Germline CDR1 reads SEHNR; CDR2 reads FQNEAQ (reference sequence). The CDR3 extends over 14 amino acids. CDR3 protein: CASSRTGGVTEAFF. DNA of the CDR3: TGTGCCAGCAGCCGCACAGGGGGCGTCACTGAAGCTTTCTTT.

This rearrangement joins TRBV27 to TRBJ1-2; TRBD1 is a possible D gene (5 bases). V shed 7 bases and J shed 7 bases, with 16 bases lying between them. This CDR3 has 13 amino acids. The germline V gene encodes CDR1 MNHEY and CDR2 SMNVEV (reference sequence). CDR3 coding DNA: TGTGCCAGCAAGGGGATTAATAGTGTTGGCTACACCTTC. Its protein is CASKGINSVGYTF.

This chain uses TRBV20-1 with TRBJ1-2; a weak D match, TRBD1 (5 bases). Trimming stripped 4 bases from V and 2 bases from J, with 11 bases between. The germline V gene encodes CDR1 DFQATT and CDR2 SNEGSKA (reference sequence). CDR3 size: 13 residues. This CDR3 reads CSANQGRNYGYTF. Here the CDR3 DNA reads TGCAGTGCTAACCAGGGACGGAACTATGGCTACACCTTC.

The V gene is TRBV27, the J gene TRBJ2-1; D is perhaps TRBD2 (6 bases). This CDR3 contains 13 residues. CDR1 is MNHEY, CDR2 SMNVEV, per germline (reference sequence). Trimming removed 6 bases from V and 8 bases from J, with 14 bases in between. The CDR3 is CASRSFSGDEQFF. In nucleotides, the CDR3 is TGTGCCAGCAGGAGTTTTAGCGGAGATGAGCAGTTCTTC.

The genes are TRBV12-3 or TRBV12-4 and TRBJ2-1, with D hard to call. The CDR3 contains 17 residues. Trimming shortened V by 6 bases and J by 5 bases, and 23 bases separated the two germline ends. The CDR3 DNA follows: TGTGCCAGCAGCGTTTTTAGCCGACCCCTTTTCGACAATGAGCAGTTCTTC. This encodes CASSVFSRPLFDNEQFF.

The chain combines TRBV2 with TRBJ1-4, with D hard to call. The V end lost 7 bases, the J end lost 8 bases, and 14 bases lay between the germline ends. The CDR3 covers 13 residues. From germline, CDR1 is SNHLY and CDR2 FYNNEI. The CDR3: CASTTRPEEKLFF. CDR3 sequence (DNA): TGTGCCAGCACCACCAGGCCTGAGGAAAAACTGTTTTTT.

This rearrangement joins TRBV5-1 to TRBJ1-2, with 10 nucleotides matching TRBD1. Germline CDR1 reads SGHRS; CDR2 reads YFSETQ. J gave up 4 bases and V 4 bases, and 4 bases lay outside the gene matches. This CDR3 comprises 14 residues. The CDR3 reads CASSPTGGGYGYTF. The CDR3 nucleotides are TGCGCCAGCAGCCCGACAGGGGGCGGCTATGGCTACACCTTC.

The chain employs TRBV9 and TRBJ2-2; 10 nucleotides agree with TRBD2. J lost 2 bases, V lost 3 bases, and 4 bases had no gene match. The CDR3 totals 16 residues. Germline CDR1 and CDR2: SGDLS and YYNGEE. The DNA of the CDR3 is TGTGCCAGCAGCGCGGGACTAGCGTTAAACACCGGGGAGCTGTTTTTT. Translated, it gives CASSAGLALNTGELFF. Full variable domain (missing parts from reference TRBV9 and TRBJ2-2): DSGVTQTPKHLITATGQRVTLRCSPRSGDLSVYWYQQSLDQGLQFLIQYYNGEERAKGNILERFSAQQFPDLHSELNLSSLELGDSALYFCASSAGLALNTGELFFGEGSRLTVL.

The chain recombines TRBV2 with TRBJ2-3, with TRBD2 matching 10 bases. The CDR3 length is 14 residues. Germline V CDR1 and CDR2: SNHLY, FYNNEI. Trimming at V came to 7 bases and at J to 3 bases, leaving 4 bases not matched to a gene. This CDR3 is CASISGGATDTQYF. Written as DNA, the CDR3 is TGTGCCAGCATCAGCGGGGGGGCGACAGATACGCAGTATTTT.

CDR3 in amino acids: CASSYSKETHGDYEQYF. CDR3 bases: TGTGCCAGCAGTTACTCGAAAGAGACCCATGGGGATTACGAGCAGTACTTC. This sequence joins TRBV6-2 or TRBV6-3 and TRBJ2-7; D unresolved. The CDR3 extends over 17 amino acids. CDR1 is MNHEY and CDR2 is SVGEGT in the germline V gene. V gave up 0 bases and J gave up 4 bases, with 19 bases separating them.

The rearrangement joins TRBV5-1 to TRBJ1-2, with D unresolved. Trimming pared 4 bases from V and 4 bases from J, leaving 14 bases between. The CDR3 consists of 14 residues. The germline gives CDR1 SGHRS, CDR2 YFSETQ. CDR3 nucleotide sequence: TGCGCCAGCAGCCCCGACCGGACGGGCTATGGCTACACCTTC. It encodes CASSPDRTGYGYTF.